Each of the 28 T cell receptor beta chains below was sequenced from the same sample in a study of T cells after yellow fever vaccination. TCRdb independently ran MiXCR on the 5' RACE reads; one entry per CDR3 protein. The sample gives 450,000 to 650,000 distinct CDR3 sequences, roughly 14% of which show up once; 11% to 15% is in the top ten. The sequences come from PBMCs, collected on the day of the yellow fever booster vaccination. The receptors here all came from a man aged 30 to 39 who received the YFV17D yellow fever vaccine.

This clonotype was recorded a few times. J is TRBJ1-1 and V is TRBV7-9; maybe TRBD1 (5 bases). The CDR3 totals 14 residues. Deletions cut 2 bases from V and 4 bases from J, with 11 bases between. Germline V gives CDR1 SEHNR, CDR2 FQNEAQ (reference sequence). DNA for the CDR3: TGTGCCAGCAGCTTACAGGTGGGGGTCACTGAAGCTTTCTTT. This translates into CASSLQVGVTEAFF.

This sequence joins TRBV7-2 and TRBJ2-3; TRBD2 aligns across 13 bases. CDR3 length: 14 residues. With 5 bases clipped from V and 6 bases from J, the junction kept 2 bases outside the gene matches. The germline CDR1 and CDR2 sequences are SGHTA and FQGNSA. The CDR3 region has the DNA TGTGCCAGCAGCAGGACTAGCGGGAGTGATACGCAGTATTTT. This translates into CASSRTSGSDTQYF.

The genes are TRBV15 and TRBJ1-6, with D unresolved. Germline V gives CDR1 LNHNV, CDR2 YYDKDF (reference sequence). The CDR3 is made up of 14 amino acids. The V end was cut by 0 bases, the J end by 7 bases, with 7 bases between. In DNA form, the CDR3 reads TGTGCCACCAGCAGAGACAGCTCCAATTCACCCCTCCACTTT. Translation gives CATSRDSSNSPLHF.

Worth noting for this clonotype: Given a much more abundant clone one base away, this may be a read error. The chain combines TRBV21-1 with TRBJ2-7; TRBD2 is the table's D call and was not checked against the DNA. TRBV21-1 has pseudogene status. The CDR3 extends over 17 amino acids. This CDR3 reads CASSTIKWGPKSCEQYF. DNA for the CDR3: TGTGCCAGCAGCACTATAAAATGGGGCCCCAAGAGCTGCGAGCAGTACTTC.

V gene TRBV11-2 combines with J gene TRBJ2-6; D call uncertain. CDR3 length equals 13 residues. Germline lookup yields CDR1 SGHAT and CDR2 FQNNGV. V was shortened by 6 bases and J by 2 bases, with 5 bases between the two germline ends. The CDR3 nucleotides are TGTGCCAGCAGGTATACTGGGGCCAACGTCCTGACTTTC. Translating it yields CASRYTGANVLTF. Full variable domain (missing parts from reference TRBV11-2 and TRBJ2-6): EAGVAQSPRYKIIEKRQSVAFWCNPISGHATLYWYQQILGQGPKLLIQFQNNGVVDDSQLPKDRFSAERLKGVDSTLKIQPAKLEDSAVYLCASRYTGANVLTFGAGSRLTVL.

The chain joins TRBV7-2 to TRBJ2-1; TRBD1 is a possible D gene (5 bases). CDR1 SGHTA and CDR2 FQGNSA come from the germline V gene. V lost 4 bases and J lost 10, with 8 bases in between. This CDR3 has 11 amino acids. The CDR3 region is CASSSRTEQFF. The CDR3 DNA reads as TGTGCCAGCAGCTCCCGGACAGAGCAGTTCTTC.

This clonotype has more than one count but fewer than ten. The DNA of the CDR3 is TGTGCCAGCAGAGACCCTGGGACAGGCTGGGCCCAGTACTTC. Amino acid sequence: CASRDPGTGWAQYF. V gene TRBV2 combines with J gene TRBJ2-5; TRBD1 matches 8 bases. After removal of 6 bases from V and 9 bases from J, the junction contained 12 bases not matched to a gene. The CDR3 is 14 residues long. The germline gives CDR1 SNHLY, CDR2 FYNNEI.

This chain links TRBV28 with TRBJ2-3, with TRBD1 matching 8 bases. There are 15 residues in the CDR3. The germline gives CDR1 MDHEN, CDR2 SYDVKM. V lost 5 bases to trimming and J lost 2 bases; unmatched junction nucleotides: 6. Written as DNA, the CDR3 is TGTGCCAGCAGTGAGGACAGGGCGGACACAGATACGCAGTATTTT. This codes for CASSEDRADTDTQYF.

The chain carries TRBV4-2 and TRBJ2-3; 9 bases align to TRBD2. The trim removed 2 bases at V and 1 base at J, leaving 1 base unmatched. CDR1 is LGHNA, CDR2 YNFKEQ, per germline. This CDR3 spans 15 amino acids. For the CDR3, the DNA is TGTGCCAGCAGCCAAATAGCGGGAGGCACAGATACGCAGTATTTT. Translation: CASSQIAGGTDTQYF.

This clonotype has a handful of counts. The chain uses TRBV20-1 and TRBJ2-1; D gene ambiguous. The germline CDR1 and CDR2 sequences are DFQATT and SNEGSKA (reference sequence). V gave up 1 base and J gave up 8 bases, with 6 bases separating them. CDR3 length: 11 amino acids. CDR3 protein: CSARVADEQFF. CDR3 bases: TGCAGTGCTAGAGTGGCCGATGAGCAGTTCTTC.

A few counts support this clonotype. The chain combines TRBV18 with TRBJ2-1; the D gene is possibly TRBD1 (5 bases). The germline CDR1 and CDR2 sequences are KGHSH and LQKENI. The CDR3 runs to 16 residues. With 1 base removed from V and 4 bases from J, the gap between germline ends came to 14 bases. The CDR3 DNA follows: TGTGCCAGCTCACCACGGCAGGGTTCCCTTTACAATGAGCAGTTCTTC. Protein sequence: CASSPRQGSLYNEQFF.

This chain uses TRBV5-4 with TRBJ2-3; 11 bases are shared with TRBD2. With V trimmed by 4 bases and J by 0 bases, 7 bases remained unmatched. CDR1 and CDR2 from the germline V gene are SGHNT and YYREEE (reference sequence). The CDR3 sequence is 17 residues long. The CDR3 sequence: CASSHRTSGSSTDTQYF. CDR3 bases: TGTGCCAGCAGCCACCGGACTAGCGGGTCTAGCACAGATACGCAGTATTTT.

This chain uses TRBV7-9 with TRBJ2-2; the D gene could be TRBD1 or TRBD2 (5 bases each). The ends were cut back, 1 base at V and 3 bases at J, with 12 bases in the middle. This CDR3 spans 16 amino acids. Germline V gives CDR1 SEHNR, CDR2 FQNEAQ (reference sequence). This CDR3 is CASSLGVVGDTGELFF. CDR3 coding DNA: TGTGCCAGCAGCTTAGGAGTCGTGGGGGACACCGGGGAGCTGTTTTTT.

The sample holds a few counts of this clonotype. The J gene is TRBJ2-2, the V gene TRBV10-3; 9 nucleotides align to TRBD1. The CDR3 runs 15 residues. CDR1 is ENHRY, CDR2 SYGVKD, per germline. Trimming removed 6 bases from V and 1 base from J; junction bases left unmatched: 3. CDR3 residues: CAIRTGGENTGELFF. CDR3 coding DNA: TGTGCCATCAGGACAGGGGGTGAGAACACCGGGGAGCTGTTTTTT.

This chain links TRBV5-1 with TRBJ2-3; 7 bases agree with TRBD1. The V segment lost 4 bases and the J segment 1 base; nucleotides outside the gene matches: 9. The CDR3 contains 16 residues. Germline-derived CDR1 and CDR2 are SGHRS and YFSETQ. CDR3 bases: TGCGCCAGCAGCAGGGGGCCGGACGGTGGCACAGATACGCAGTATTTT. Amino acids: CASSRGPDGGTDTQYF.

Only a few counts were recorded for this clonotype. The chain combines TRBV20-1 with TRBJ2-5; no definite D call. V dropped 3 bases and J dropped 5 bases, with 7 bases sitting between them. The CDR3 extends over 11 amino acids. CDR1 and CDR2 from the germline V gene are DFQATT and SNEGSKA (reference sequence). CDR3 sequence reads: CSASIGETQYF. CDR3 nucleotides: TGCAGTGCTAGTATCGGGGAGACCCAGTACTTC.

The rearrangement links TRBV5-1 to TRBJ2-1; no reliable D call. The germline CDR1 and CDR2 sequences are SGHRS and YFSETQ. The CDR3 has 14 amino acids. V was cut by 0 bases and J by 6 bases, with 10 bases left in between. The DNA for the CDR3 is TGCGCCAGCAGCTTGGATATTACCTCCAATGAGCAGTTCTTC. Translated, it gives CASSLDITSNEQFF.

This clonotype was seen a handful of times. The chain couples TRBV15 to TRBJ2-3; D unresolved. Germline V gene sequence: CDR1 LNHNV, CDR2 YYDKDF (reference sequence). The CDR3 sequence is 15 residues long. Deletions cut 2 bases from V and 2 bases from J, with 11 bases between. Here the CDR3 reads CATSRPGQATDTQYF. The DNA of the CDR3 is TGTGCCACCAGCAGACCCGGGCAGGCCACAGATACGCAGTATTTT.

This clonotype was picked up a small number of times. This rearrangement joins TRBV6-5 to TRBJ1-5, with D unresolved. V was pared by 0 bases and J by 4 bases, with 10 bases between. The CDR3 covers 15 residues. Germline CDR1 and CDR2: MNHEY and SVGAGI. CDR3 amino acids: CASSYSDKGNQPQHF. For the CDR3, the DNA is TGTGCCAGCAGTTACTCGGATAAAGGGAATCAGCCCCAGCATTTT.

In DNA form, the CDR3 reads TGTGCCAGCTCACCTCCTGGACAGGTTCTGGGACGGGAGCAGTACTTC. It specifies CASSPPGQVLGREQYF. The rearrangement uses TRBV18 and TRBJ2-7; 7 bases align to TRBD1. Germline CDR1 is KGHSH and CDR2 is LQKENI. This CDR3 has 16 amino acids. J lost 7 bases, V lost 3 bases, and 15 bases had no gene match.

This clonotype appeared a few times. This chain joins TRBV20-1 and TRBJ2-1, with 7 bases lining up with TRBD2. The V segment lost 1 base and the J segment 11 bases; nucleotides outside the gene matches: 14. The CDR3 loop spans 15 amino acids. Looked up from germline, CDR1 is DFQATT and CDR2 is SNEGSKA (reference sequence). In DNA, the CDR3 is TGCAGTGCTAGAGCCAGCGGGACGCCTTACGAACAGCAGTTCTTC. Residues: CSARASGTPYEQQFF.

Concerning this clonotype itself: The junction departs from germline at one end; a sequencing error may be responsible. The chain uses TRBV20-1 and TRBJ2-5, with 11 bases that match TRBD2. Germline-derived CDR1 and CDR2 are DFQATT and SNEGSKA (reference sequence). The length of the CDR3 is 16 residues. The CDR3 nucleotides read TGCTGTGCTAGATCCCCGATGACTAGCGGGAAGGAGACCCAGTACTTC. Encoded protein: CCARSPMTSGKETQYF.

The chain recombines TRBV12-5 with TRBJ2-3; the D is unclear. V lost 0 bases, J lost 1 base, and 5 bases lay in between. Germline CDR1 is LGHNT and CDR2 is FRNRAP. There are 14 residues in the CDR3. CDR3 coding DNA: TGTGCTAGTGGTTTGGTAGTCCGCACAGATACGCAGTATTTT. This encodes CASGLVVRTDTQYF.

This clonotype was detected only a few times. The rearrangement joins TRBV3-1 to TRBJ2-5, with no clear D. The germline CDR1 and CDR2 sequences are LGHDT and YNNKEL (reference sequence). Trimming cost V 1 base and J 2 bases, with 11 bases left between them. The CDR3 totals 15 residues. CDR3 sequence (DNA): TGTGCCAGCAGCCAAGCAGGTTTGGGGCAAGAGACCCAGTACTTC. This gives the protein CASSQAGLGQETQYF.

This clonotype was detected a few times. The genes are TRBV20-1 and TRBJ2-3; tentatively, D is TRBD2 (5 bases). This CDR3 region has 15 residues. Looked up from germline, CDR1 is DFQATT and CDR2 is SNEGSKA (reference sequence). The V and J ends lost 5 bases and 2 bases respectively, with 17 bases between them. In DNA, the CDR3 is TGCAGTGCTTTTTTGGACTCAGAGTTCACAGATACGCAGTATTTT. Its translation is CSAFLDSEFTDTQYF.

This clonotype was recorded a few times. The chain has TRBV18 and TRBJ2-3; D not certain. The ends were cut back, 1 base at V and 1 base at J, with 9 bases in the middle. CDR3 length: 15 residues. The germline V gene has CDR1 KGHSH and CDR2 LQKENI. CDR3 region: CASSPRPLGTDTQYF. CDR3 nucleotides: TGTGCCAGCTCACCACGCCCCCTAGGCACAGATACGCAGTATTTT.

This clonotype was seen more than once but under ten times. The chain joins TRBV3-1 to TRBJ2-7; unclear D gene. CDR1 and CDR2 from the germline V gene are LGHDT and YNNKEL (reference sequence). This CDR3 spans 13 amino acids. V shed 1 base and J shed 9 bases, with 13 bases lying between them. The CDR3 nucleotides read TGTGCCAGCAGCCAAGCGGATCTACGAGCGCAGTACTTC. Its protein is CASSQADLRAQYF.

A few counts support this clonotype. A read error may produce the germline difference seen at one junction end. The chain joins TRBV6-6 to TRBJ2-7; D uncertain. The V gene's germline CDR1 is MNHNY and CDR2 SVGAGI (reference sequence). The CDR3 loop spans 11 amino acids. CDR3 nucleotide sequence: TGTGCCACCAGTTGGGATGAGGAGCAGTACTTC. As protein: CATSWDEEQYF.